The table lists the clone carrying this T cell receptor beta chain with a few counts. The PCR had 60 Vbeta and 13 Jbeta primers. Assay: immunoSEQ multiplex PCR; the TCRdb copy retains only in-frame clones and omits some. The profile covers around 210,000 clones, with around 79% appearing a single time and approximately 0.39% taken by the ten largest. The data are from a study of cytomegalovirus exposure and HLA in healthy donors. The CDR3 sequence is 16 residues long. Looked up from germline, CDR1 is SGHAT and CDR2 is FQDESV (reference sequence). V dropped 5 bases and J dropped 2 bases, with 18 bases sitting between them.

The origin of this receptor is a male donor in good health and CMV-seropositive. Sequences were obtained from PBMCs. The chain recombines TRBV11-1 with TRBJ1-1; D is possibly TRBD1 (5 bases). Here the CDR3 reads CASSRDFAGVNTEAFF. CDR3 coding DNA: TGTGCCAGCAGCCGCGACTTTGCGGGGGTCAACACTGAAGCTTTCTTT.